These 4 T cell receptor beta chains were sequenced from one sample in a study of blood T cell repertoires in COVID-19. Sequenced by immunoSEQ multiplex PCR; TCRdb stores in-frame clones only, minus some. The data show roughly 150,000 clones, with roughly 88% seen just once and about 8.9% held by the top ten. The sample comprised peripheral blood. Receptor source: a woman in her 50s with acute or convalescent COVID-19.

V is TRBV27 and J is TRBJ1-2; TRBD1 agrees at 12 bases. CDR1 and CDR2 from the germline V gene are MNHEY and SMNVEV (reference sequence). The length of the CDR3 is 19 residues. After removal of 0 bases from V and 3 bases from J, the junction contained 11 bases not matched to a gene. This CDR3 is CASSLSRTPGQGAYYGYTF. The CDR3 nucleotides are TGTGCCAGCAGTTTATCAAGAACTCCGGGACAGGGGGCTTACTATGGCTACACCTTC.

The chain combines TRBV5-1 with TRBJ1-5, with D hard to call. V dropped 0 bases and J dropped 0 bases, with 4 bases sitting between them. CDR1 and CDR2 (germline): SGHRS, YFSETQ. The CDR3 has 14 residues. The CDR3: CASSLDGSNQPQHF. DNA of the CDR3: TGCGCCAGCAGCTTGGACGGTAGCAATCAGCCCCAGCATTTT. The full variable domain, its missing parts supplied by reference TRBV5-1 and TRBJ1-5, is KAGVTQTPRYLIKTRGQQVTLSCSPISGHRSVSWYQQTPGQGLQFLFEYFSETQRNKGNFPGRFSGRQFSNSRSEMNVSTLELGDSALYLCASSLDGSNQPQHFGDGTRLSIL.

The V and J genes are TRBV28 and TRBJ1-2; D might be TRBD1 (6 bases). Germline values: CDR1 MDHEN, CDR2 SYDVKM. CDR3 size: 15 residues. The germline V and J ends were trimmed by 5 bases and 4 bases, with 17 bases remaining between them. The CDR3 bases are TGTGCCAGCAGTCCCCATACCGGGACAATCTATGGCTACACCTTC. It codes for CASSPHTGTIYGYTF.

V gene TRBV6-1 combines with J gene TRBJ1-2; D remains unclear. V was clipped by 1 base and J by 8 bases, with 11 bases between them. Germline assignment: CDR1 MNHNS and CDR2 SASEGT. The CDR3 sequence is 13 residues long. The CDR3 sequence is CASSEGPLIGYTF. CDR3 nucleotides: TGTGCCAGCAGTGAAGGTCCGTTAATAGGCTACACCTTC.